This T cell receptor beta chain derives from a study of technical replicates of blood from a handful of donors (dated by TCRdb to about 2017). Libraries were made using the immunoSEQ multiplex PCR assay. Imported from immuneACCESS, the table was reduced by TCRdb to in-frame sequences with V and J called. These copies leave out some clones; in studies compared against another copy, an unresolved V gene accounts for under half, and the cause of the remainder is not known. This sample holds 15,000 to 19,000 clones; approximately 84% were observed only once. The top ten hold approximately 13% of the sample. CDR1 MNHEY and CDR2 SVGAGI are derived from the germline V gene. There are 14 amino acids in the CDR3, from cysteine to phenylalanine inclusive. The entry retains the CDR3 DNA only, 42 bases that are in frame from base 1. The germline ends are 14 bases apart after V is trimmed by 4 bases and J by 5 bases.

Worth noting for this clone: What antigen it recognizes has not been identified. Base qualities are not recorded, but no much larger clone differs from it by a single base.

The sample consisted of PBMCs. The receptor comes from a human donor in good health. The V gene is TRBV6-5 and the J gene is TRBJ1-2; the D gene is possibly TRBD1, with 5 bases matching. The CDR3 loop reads CASSSRGGPYGYTF. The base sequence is TGTGCCAGCAGTTCCCGGGGGGGACCTTATGGCTACACCTTC.